This passage covers 15 T cell receptor beta chains from one sample sequenced in a study of identical twins. TCRdb called the 5' RACE reads again in MiXCR, with one record for every CDR3 protein. The sample carries approximately 1.8 million distinct CDR3 sequences, 32% recorded once. Sequences were obtained from cord blood. The receptors come from a newborn girl in good health.

This clonotype was counted ten times or more. The chain carries TRBV12-3 or TRBV12-4 and TRBJ1-1; possibly TRBD1 for D (6 bases). V lost 6 bases and J lost 1, with 15 bases in between. The CDR3 is 15 residues long. CDR3 loop: CASSSPRTANTEAFF. The CDR3, as DNA: TGTGCCAGCAGCTCCCCTAGGACAGCGAACACTGAAGCTTTCTTT.

Worth noting for this clonotype: A single base separates this from a much larger clone, so it may be a read error. CDR3 bases: TGCGCCAGCGGCCAAGTTGCGGGAGTCCCAGATACGCAGTATTTT. Amino acids: CASGQVAGVPDTQYF. The chain carries TRBV4-1 and TRBJ2-3, with 7 positions matching TRBD2. Per the germline V gene, CDR1 is MGHRA and CDR2 is YSYEKL. The CDR3 totals 15 residues.

The gene calls are TRBV7-2 and TRBJ2-1, with D hard to call. V was clipped by 5 bases and J by 4 bases, with 9 bases between them. CDR3 size: 13 residues. In germline, CDR1 is SGHTA, CDR2 FQGNSA. The CDR3 DNA is TGTGCCAGCAGCAGGGCCCCTTACAATGAGCAGTTCTTC. This encodes CASSRAPYNEQFF.

The chain recombines TRBV5-1 with TRBJ2-5; 7 positions agree with TRBD1. The CDR3 spans 15 residues. In germline, CDR1 is SGHRS, CDR2 YFSETQ. V trimming: 3 bases; J trimming: 1 base; junction bases outside the gene matches: 6. CDR3 nucleotides: TGCGCCAGCAGCTCATACCGGACAGGCCAAGAGACCCAGTACTTC. Translation gives CASSSYRTGQETQYF.

The chain uses TRBV5-1 and TRBJ1-5, with D perhaps TRBD1 (5 bases). Germline V gene sequence: CDR1 SGHRS, CDR2 YFSETQ. The CDR3 extends over 16 amino acids. Between the trimmed V and J ends, which lost 0 bases and 0 bases, there was a span of 10 bases. CDR3 DNA sequence: TGCGCCAGCAGCTTGGGACAGCTCAATAGCAATCAGCCCCAGCATTTT. This encodes CASSLGQLNSNQPQHF.

V is TRBV5-1 and J is TRBJ2-5; 7 bases are a match to TRBD2. Germline V gene data show CDR1 as SGHRS and CDR2 as YFSETQ. The CDR3 consists of 18 residues. After removal of 4 bases from V and 2 bases from J, the junction contained 17 bases not matched to a gene. The CDR3 DNA sequence: TGCGCCAGCAGCCCAAACGGACTAGTCCAACTGATGCAAGAGACCCAGTACTTC. It is translated as CASSPNGLVQLMQETQYF.

This chain links TRBV24-1 with TRBJ2-5, with 8 bases identical to TRBD2. The germline gives CDR1 KGHDR, CDR2 SFDVKD. With V trimmed by 1 base and J by 11 bases, 17 bases remained unmatched. The CDR3 loop spans 17 amino acids. CDR3: CATSDFCTGGPRNEQYF. DNA of the CDR3: TGTGCCACCAGTGATTTCTGCACGGGAGGGCCGAGAAATGAGCAGTACTTC.

The V gene is TRBV5-1, the J gene TRBJ2-2; D possibly corresponds to TRBD1 (6 bases). The CDR3 runs to 16 residues. V lost 4 bases to trimming and J lost 6 bases, with 19 bases between them. Germline V gene sequence: CDR1 SGHRS, CDR2 YFSETQ. The CDR3 DNA reads as TGCGCCAGCAGCCCTTTAGACCAGGGGAAACCCGGGGAGCTGTTTTTT. Amino acids: CASSPLDQGKPGELFF.

In its sample, this clonotype was seen a few times. The V and J genes are TRBV11-2 and TRBJ2-7, with a tentative D call TRBD2 (6 bases). This CDR3 has 13 residues. Trimming cost V 6 bases and J 3 bases, with 12 bases left between them. Germline V gene sequence: CDR1 SGHAT, CDR2 FQNNGV. The CDR3 spells CASSGGTRYEQYF. CDR3 DNA sequence: TGTGCCAGCAGTGGGGGGACTCGCTACGAGCAGTACTTC.

This chain joins TRBV6-4 and TRBJ1-2; tentatively, D is TRBD1 (6 bases). Germline V gives CDR1 MRHNA, CDR2 SNTAGT. Trimming removed 6 bases at V and 3 bases at J, with 14 bases between. The CDR3 covers 14 residues. The CDR3 nucleotides read TGTGCCAGCAGGCAAGCAGCAGGGGACTATGGCTACACCTTC. As protein: CASRQAAGDYGYTF.

With regard to this clonotype: A read error may produce the germline difference seen at one junction end. CDR3 DNA: TGTGCCAACAGTATTAGCGGGAGTAGAGGGGGCACAGATACGCAGTATTTT. This translates into CANSISGSRGGTDTQYF. V and J are TRBV25-1 and TRBJ2-3, with 9 positions matching TRBD2. The CDR3 runs to 17 residues. The germline CDR1 and CDR2 sequences are MGHDK and SYGVNS. Complete variable domain (other parts from reference TRBV25-1 and TRBJ2-3): EADIYQTPRYLVIGTGKKITLECSQTMGHDKMYWYQQDPGMELHLIHYSYGVNSTEKGDLSSESTVSRIRTEHFPLTLESARPSHTSQYLCANSISGSRGGTDTQYFGPGTRLTVL.

This chain connects TRBV28 to TRBJ2-1; possible D gene TRBD2, 6 bases. In germline, CDR1 is MDHEN, CDR2 SYDVKM. The CDR3 is 17 amino acids. Trimming pared 3 bases from V and 5 bases from J, leaving 20 bases between. The CDR3 protein is CASSFGWGGHANNEQFF. The CDR3 DNA sequence: TGTGCCAGCAGTTTCGGTTGGGGAGGCCATGCGAACAATGAGCAGTTCTTC.

V is TRBV3-1 and J is TRBJ1-1; the D gene is possibly TRBD1 (5 bases). Germline CDR1 is LGHDT and CDR2 is YNNKEL (reference sequence). Trimming took 1 base from V and 6 from J, leaving 9 bases between them. This CDR3 has 13 amino acids. CDR3 region: CASSQVVGAEAFF. The CDR3 DNA sequence: TGTGCCAGCAGCCAAGTCGTAGGGGCTGAAGCTTTCTTT.

The chain links TRBV20-1 to TRBJ2-5; 9 nucleotides line up with TRBD1. Germline CDR1 and CDR2: DFQATT and SNEGSKA (reference sequence). The CDR3 has 13 residues. DNA of the CDR3: TGCTCTGGGACAGGGACGGGTCTCAATGAGCAGTACTTC. As protein: CSGTGTGLNEQYF.

This chain links TRBV28 with TRBJ2-5; D could derive from TRBD1 or TRBD2 (5 bases each). TRBJ2-7 matches the DNA end more closely, so the J call is doubtful. The CDR3 consists of 13 residues. Germline V gene sequence: CDR1 MDHEN, CDR2 SYDVKM. DNA for the CDR3: TGTGCCAGCAGTCCGGGACGGGCCGACGAGCAGTACTTC. Translating gives CASSPGRADEQYF.